Here is one TCR beta chain with its context. The table lists this clone with a count of one. Its specific antigen is unknown. The input lacks base qualities; no much larger clone sits a single base away. TCRbeta CDR3 regions were immunosequenced from genomic DNA with the immunoSEQ Assay. Before high-throughput sequencing, the genomic DNA was amplified using bias-controlled multiplex PCR. Per the source publication's procedure: To quantify the absolute abundance of each unique TCRbeta CDR3 region, the sequences were collapsed and filtered. Clonality, defined as 1 minus Pielou's evenness, was calculated using only productive rearrangements. A previously published method was used to identify clones with significantly greater frequencies in on-treatment samples than in baseline samples. In its TCRdb copy, this immuneACCESS table keeps in-frame sequences only and misses some clones. Where compared with another copy, unresolved V genes explain less than half of these, and the others have no known cause. The V and J calls and the clone size are those of that table, but D and trimming were determined from the DNA. The table for this sample lists about 40,000 clones; approximately 90% of them were counted only once. 9.5% to 15% of the sample goes to the ten largest clones.

The data were taken from a study of sequential checkpoint blockade in melanoma (dated by TCRdb to between 2017 and 2020). Background on the whole study: Using 1:1 randomization, the trial assigned patients either to first-line nivolumab followed by ipilimumab (arm A) or to ipilimumab followed by nivolumab (arm B). Maintenance nivolumab came after both trial sequences. Points the paper makes about the study in general: The response-prediction model combining TCR metrics and mutation burden needs validation in larger, independent patient cohorts.

The meaning of the sample's treatment or condition label: randomized to nivolumab then ipilimumab (arm A) or the reverse (arm B). None of the trial patients had been given prior DNA-damaging chemotherapy. Live CD3+CD8+ cells negative for CD19 and CD56 were sorted from thawed PBMCs on a FACS Aria II flow cytometer. The samples were obtained from melanoma patients enrolled in CheckMate 064, an open-label, randomized phase II trial testing sequential checkpoint blockade. Peripheral blood mononuclear cells were obtained through leukapheresis, purified using Ficoll-Paque, and frozen in human serum containing approximately 9.3% DMSO. Immediately after sorting, the purity of the sorted blood CD3+CD8+ cells was confirmed to be >95%, and DNA was then extracted. The source material was CD8+ T cells sorted from blood (inferred from file names), sampled from a patient given nivolumab and ipilimumab in sequence. This receptor was obtained from a human donor with melanoma.

The sequence in DNA is TGCGCCAGCAGCCAAGATGGGGGGAGCCAAAATGGCTACACCTTC. Its protein product is CASSQDGGSQNGYTF. The V and J genes are TRBV4-1 and TRBJ1-2; a tentative D call is TRBD1 (5 bases match). The germline V gene supplies CDR1 MGHRA and CDR2 YSYEKL. V sheds 0 bases and J sheds 6 bases, leaving 14 bases between their ends. The CDR3 goes from the cysteine to the phenylalanine over 15 residues. The DNA shown is the 45-base CDR3, in frame from base 1.